This T cell receptor beta chain was profiled in a study of shared clonotypes between healthy human individuals. The CDR3 has 17 residues. Per germline, CDR1 MNHEY and CDR2 SMNVEV (reference sequence). J was trimmed by 0 bases and V by 0 bases; bases with no gene match: 5. This table comes from immunoSEQ multiplex PCR, and its TCRdb copy is limited to in-frame clones, with some not included. The sample holds about 580,000 clones, roughly 98% seen once. Only CD45RO-negative cells positively selected for CCR7 counted as naive CD8 cells, so terminally differentiated effector memory CD45RA+ cells were excluded.

The specimen sequenced was naive CD8+ T cells sorted from blood. This chain links TRBV27 with TRBJ2-1, with 7 bases lining up with TRBD2. This TCR derives from a man under 40 in good health. CDR3: CASSLSSGESSYNEQFF. The CDR3 coding sequence is TGTGCCAGCAGTTTATCGAGCGGGGAGAGCTCCTACAATGAGCAGTTCTTC.